Described below is a single T cell receptor beta chain sequence and its context. The data are from a study of blood T cell repertoires in COVID-19. Study details: Nucleic acid was either cDNA or gDNA, and it came from T cells, B-cell-depleted T cells, or PBMCs.

In the authors' methods: Estimation of nucleated cell counts was performed using reference gene primer amplification. Data came from immunoSEQ multiplex PCR; TCRdb stores just in-frame clones and leaves some out. V and J calls plus clone size are reproduced from that table; the DNA served to infer D and trimming. The repertoire includes fewer than 700,000 clones, approximately 91% of them detected once, and about 8% sits in the top ten. This CDR3 comprises 16 residues. Germline lookup yields CDR1 SGHDN and CDR2 FVKESK. J lost 5 bases, V lost 4 bases, and 13 bases had no gene match. Input material: peripheral blood. This TCR came from a woman in her forties or fifties with COVID-19, enrolled during active disease. V and J are TRBV14 and TRBJ1-1, with TRBD1 matching 7 bases. DNA for the CDR3: TGTGCCAGCAGCCTGCTCCCGGACAGGCTTTTGACTGAAGCTTTCTTT. Its protein product is CASSLLPDRLLTEAFF.